This passage covers 3 T cell receptor beta chains from one sample sequenced in a study of blood T cell repertoires in COVID-19 (dated by TCRdb to the early 2020s). Library creation used the immunoSEQ multiplex PCR assay. The source is immuneACCESS, and TCRdb retained only in-frame sequences with V and J called. Part of the clones is not carried over; for the studies checked, unresolved V genes explain less than half of this, and the remainder is unexplained. The sample table contains a few hundred thousand clones; only one count was recorded for about 85% of them. The ten largest make up roughly 3% of the sample. The material sequenced was peripheral blood. The receptors were sampled from a man aged 18 to 29 with active or convalescent COVID-19.

This clone was recorded a few times. The chain joins TRBV25-1 to TRBJ1-1; possibly TRBD1 for D (5 bases). CDR1 and CDR2 from the germline V gene are MGHDK and SYGVNS. Trimming stripped 2 bases from V and 1 base from J, with 11 bases between. The CDR3 spans 15 residues. CDR3 in amino acids: CASSEVRGANTEAFF. CDR3 coding DNA: TGTGCCAGCAGTGAAGTAAGGGGCGCGAACACTGAAGCTTTCTTT.

The chain carries TRBV6-5 and TRBJ2-7, with 9 bases matching TRBD2. The CDR3 has 15 residues. CDR1 MNHEY and CDR2 SVGAGI come from the germline V gene. Trimming took 4 bases from V and 0 from J; bases not matched to a gene: 4. For the CDR3, the DNA is TGTGCCAGCAGTTCCCTAGCGGGAACCTCCTACGAGCAGTACTTC. It is translated as CASSSLAGTSYEQYF.

This clone was recorded only once. The chain combines TRBV7-9 with TRBJ2-5; a possible D gene is TRBD1 (5 bases). The CDR3 is 16 amino acids. V gave up 6 bases and J gave up 3 bases, with 20 bases separating them. The germline V gene encodes CDR1 SEHNR and CDR2 FQNEAQ (reference sequence). The CDR3 loop is CASSRTGLVSKETQYF. Here the CDR3 DNA reads TGTGCCAGCAGTCGTACAGGATTGGTTAGCAAAGAGACCCAGTACTTC.